This T cell receptor (beta chain) is from a study of CD8 T cells in Susac syndrome. This clonotype was found once. An input of about 0.45 to 1 ug of RNA was subjected to reverse transcription using random hexamers. One entry per CDR3 protein results from TCRdb running MiXCR on the immunoSEQ multiplex PCR reads. The data contain about 240,000 distinct CDR3 sequences, 90% to 96% of them seen just once; the ten biggest clones take up 0.08% to 0.11%. CDR1 is SGHRS and CDR2 is YFSETQ in the germline V gene. This CDR3 comprises 13 residues. Trimming stripped 7 bases from V and 0 bases from J, with 10 bases between.

The rearrangement links TRBV5-1 to TRBJ1-1; possible D gene TRBD1, 5 bases. The TCR originated in a human donor with Susac syndrome. Sequences were obtained from CD4+ T cells from PBMCs. As DNA, the CDR3 is TGCGCCAGCCGAGACAGTATGAACACTGAAGCTTTCTTT. Translating it yields CASRDSMNTEAFF. The variable domain in full, with the rest retrieved from reference TRBV5-1 and TRBJ1-1, is KAGVTQTPRYLIKTRGQQVTLSCSPISGHRSVSWYQQTPGQGLQFLFEYFSETQRNKGNFPGRFSGRQFSNSRSEMNVSTLELGDSALYLCASRDSMNTEAFFGQGTRLTVV.